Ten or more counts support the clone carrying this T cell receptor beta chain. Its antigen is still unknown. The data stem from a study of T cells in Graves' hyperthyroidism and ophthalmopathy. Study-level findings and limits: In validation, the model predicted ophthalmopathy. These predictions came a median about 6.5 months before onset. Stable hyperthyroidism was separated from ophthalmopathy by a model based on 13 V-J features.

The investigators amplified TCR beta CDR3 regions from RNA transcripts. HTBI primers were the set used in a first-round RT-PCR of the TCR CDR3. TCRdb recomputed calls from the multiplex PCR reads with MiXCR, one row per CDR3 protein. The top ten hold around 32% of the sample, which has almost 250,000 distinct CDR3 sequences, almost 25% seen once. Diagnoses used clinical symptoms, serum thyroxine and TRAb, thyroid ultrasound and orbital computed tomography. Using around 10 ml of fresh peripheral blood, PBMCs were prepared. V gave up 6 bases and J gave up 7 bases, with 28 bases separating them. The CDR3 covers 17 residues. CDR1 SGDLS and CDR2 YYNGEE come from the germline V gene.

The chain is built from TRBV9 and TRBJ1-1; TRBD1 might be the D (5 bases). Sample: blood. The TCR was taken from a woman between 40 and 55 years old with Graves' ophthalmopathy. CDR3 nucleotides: TGTGCCAGCAACCCCAACAGCGGGGGTATCTCCTCTGGTGAAGCTTTCTTT. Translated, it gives CASNPNSGGISSGEAFF. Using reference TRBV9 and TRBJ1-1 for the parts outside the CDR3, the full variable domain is DSGVTQTPKHLITATGQRVTLRCSPRSGDLSVYWYQQSLDQGLQFLIQYYNGEERAKGNILERFSAQQFPDLHSELNLSSLELGDSALYFCASNPNSGGISSGEAFFGQGTRLTVV.